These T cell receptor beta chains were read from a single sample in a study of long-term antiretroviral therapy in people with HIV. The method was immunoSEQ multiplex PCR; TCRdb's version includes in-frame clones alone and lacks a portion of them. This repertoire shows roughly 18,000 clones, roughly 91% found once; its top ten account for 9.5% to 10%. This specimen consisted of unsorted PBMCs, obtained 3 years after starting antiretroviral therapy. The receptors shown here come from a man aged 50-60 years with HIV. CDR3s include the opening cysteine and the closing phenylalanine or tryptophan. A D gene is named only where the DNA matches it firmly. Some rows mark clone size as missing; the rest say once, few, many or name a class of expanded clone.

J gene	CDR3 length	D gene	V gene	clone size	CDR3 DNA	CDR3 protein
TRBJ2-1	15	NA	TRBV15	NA	TGTGCCACCAGCAGAGACAGGAGCTCCTACAATGAGCAGTTCTTC	CATSRDRSSYNEQFF
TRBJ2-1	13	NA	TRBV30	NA	TGTGCCTGGAGTGTAGGGACCTACAATGAGCAGTTCTTC	CAWSVGTYNEQFF
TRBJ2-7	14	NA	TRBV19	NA	TGTGCCAGTAGTCGCCCAGGGAGTATCTACGAGCAGTACTTC	CASSRPGSIYEQYF
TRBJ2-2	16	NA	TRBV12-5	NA	TGTGCTAGTGGTTTGGTACTCCAGACAGGCGCCGGGGAGCTGTTTTTT	CASGLVLQTGAGELFF
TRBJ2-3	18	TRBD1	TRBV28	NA	TGTGCCAGCAGTTTACTGACCGGGACAGGGTTTCAGGCAGATACGCAGTATTTT	CASSLLTGTGFQADTQYF
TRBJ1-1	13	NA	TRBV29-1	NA	TGCAGCGCCAGACCCACTTTGAACACTGAAGCTTTCTTT	CSARPTLNTEAFF
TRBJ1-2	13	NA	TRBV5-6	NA	TGTGCCAGCACGCAGGGGTATAACTATGGCTACACCTTC	CASTQGYNYGYTF
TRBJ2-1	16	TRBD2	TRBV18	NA	TGTGCCAGCTCACCATCCGGGACTAGCCGTTACAATGAGCAGTTCTTC	CASSPSGTSRYNEQFF
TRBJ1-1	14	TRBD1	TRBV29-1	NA	TGCAGCGTTGAAGGGACAGGGCGATACCTAGGAGCTTTCTTT	CSVEGTGRYLGAFF
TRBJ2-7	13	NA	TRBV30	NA	TGTGCCTTAGCACAGGAAGGGGTACGGGAGCAGTACTTC	CALAQEGVREQYF
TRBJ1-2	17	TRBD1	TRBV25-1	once	TGTGCCAGCAGCGCCGGGACAGCTGAATTAAGCGTCTATGGCTACACCTTC	CASSAGTAELSVYGYTF
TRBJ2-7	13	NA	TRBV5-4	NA	TGTGCCAGCAGCTTTGATAGGGGATACGAGCAGTACTTC	CASSFDRGYEQYF
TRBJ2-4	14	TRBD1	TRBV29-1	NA	TGCAGCGTTGAGTTGAGGGGGCCCAAAAACATTCAGTACTTC	CSVELRGPKNIQYF
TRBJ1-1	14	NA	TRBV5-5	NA	TGTGCCAGCAGCTTGGAAGGACAGCTTTATGAAGCTTTCTTT	CASSLEGQLYEAFF
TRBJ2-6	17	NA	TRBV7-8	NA	TGTGCCAGCAGTAAATTCTTGACGAGCTCTGGGGCCAACGTCCTGACTTTC	CASSKFLTSSGANVLTF
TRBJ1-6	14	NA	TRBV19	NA	TGTGCCAGTGGCTCAAGGACTTATAATTCACCCCTCCACTTT	CASGSRTYNSPLHF
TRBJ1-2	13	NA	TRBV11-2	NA	TGTGCCAGCAGCTTTGCAGAGGACTACGGCTACACCTTC	CASSFAEDYGYTF
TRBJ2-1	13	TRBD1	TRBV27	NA	TGTGCCAGCAGGCCCCAACCGGGACAGAAGCCGTTCTTC	CASRPQPGQKPFF
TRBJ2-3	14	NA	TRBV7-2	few	TGTGCCAGCAGCCCACTGGGTGGCACAGATACGCAGTATTTT	CASSPLGGTDTQYF
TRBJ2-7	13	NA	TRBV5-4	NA	TGTGCCAGCAGCTTGGCGGGGTGGAGCGAGCAGTACTTC	CASSLAGWSEQYF
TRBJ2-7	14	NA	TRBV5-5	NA	TGTGCCAGCAGCTTGGATGGGGGTGAAGGGGAGCAGTACTTC	CASSLDGGEGEQYF
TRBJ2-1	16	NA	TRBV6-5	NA	TGTGCCAGCAGTTTCTCGGGGGATACCTCCTACAATGAGCAGTTCTTC	CASSFSGDTSYNEQFF
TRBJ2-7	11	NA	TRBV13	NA	TGTGCCAGCAGCTCCGAAACCGAGCAGTACTTC	CASSSETEQYF
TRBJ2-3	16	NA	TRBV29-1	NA	TGCAGCGTTGAAGATGCAGCAGGGCACCGCACAGATACGCAGTATTTT	CSVEDAAGHRTDTQYF
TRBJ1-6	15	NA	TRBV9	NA	TGTGCCAGCAGCGTAGATCAGGTCCCTAATTCACCCCTCCACTTT	CASSVDQVPNSPLHF
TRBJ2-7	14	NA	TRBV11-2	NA	TGTGCCAGCAGCTTAGATAGTGGGAACTACGAGCAGTACTTC	CASSLDSGNYEQYF
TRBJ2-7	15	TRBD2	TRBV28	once	TGTGCCAGCAATCCGGGACTAGCGGGGTCCTACGAGCAGTACTTC	CASNPGLAGSYEQYF
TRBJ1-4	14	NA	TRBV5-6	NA	TGTGCCAGCAGCCCACGGGGGGCGGTTGAAAAACTGTTTTTT	CASSPRGAVEKLFF
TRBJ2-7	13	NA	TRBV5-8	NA	TGTGCCAGCAGCTGGGACGCTCCCTACGAGCAGTACTTC	CASSWDAPYEQYF
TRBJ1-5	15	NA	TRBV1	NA	TGCACCAGCAGCCAAGAACAGGGGCAGAATCAGCCCCAGCATTTT	CTSSQEQGQNQPQHF
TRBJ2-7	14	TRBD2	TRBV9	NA	TGTGCCAGCAGCGTATCGGGGACTACCTACGAGCAGTACTTC	CASSVSGTTYEQYF
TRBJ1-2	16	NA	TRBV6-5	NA	TGTGCCAGCAGTTACTCGATAGGGCAGGCCGTCTATGGCTACACCTTC	CASSYSIGQAVYGYTF
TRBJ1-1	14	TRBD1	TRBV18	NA	TGTGCCAGCTCACCGGGGACAGGGAGGACTGAAGCTTTCTTT	CASSPGTGRTEAFF
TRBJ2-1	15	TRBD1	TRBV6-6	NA	TGTGCCAGCAGTACGTTGGACAGGGGGTACCATGAGCAGTTCTTC	CASSTLDRGYHEQFF
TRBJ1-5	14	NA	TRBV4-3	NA	TGCGCCAGCAGTGCCAGGGTTAGCAATCAGCCCCAGCATTTT	CASSARVSNQPQHF
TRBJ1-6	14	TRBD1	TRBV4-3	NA	TGCGCCAGCAGCCGGGACAGGGAAAAGTCACCCCTCCACTTT	CASSRDREKSPLHF
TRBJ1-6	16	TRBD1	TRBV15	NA	TGTGCCACCAGCAGAGGAGCCACAGGGGGGTATTCACCCCTCCACTTT	CATSRGATGGYSPLHF
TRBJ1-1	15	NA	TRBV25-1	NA	TGTGCCAGCACCTCCCTTGGTTCCTCGAACACTGAAGCTTTCTTT	CASTSLGSSNTEAFF
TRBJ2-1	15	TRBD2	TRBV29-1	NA	TGCAGCGTTGAATCAGGGACTAGCGGGGTCGGGGAGCAGTTCTTC	CSVESGTSGVGEQFF
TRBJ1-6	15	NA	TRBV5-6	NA	TGTGCCAGCAGCTTGGATCTGGGAGCCAATTCACCCCTCCACTTT	CASSLDLGANSPLHF
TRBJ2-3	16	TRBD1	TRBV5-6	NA	TGTGCCAGCAGCTTAGTCGGACAGGGGGAAACAGATACGCAGTATTTT	CASSLVGQGETDTQYF
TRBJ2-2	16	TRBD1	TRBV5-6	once	TGTGCCAGCAGCATTGGACAGGGGGCGAACACCGGGGAGCTGTTTTTT	CASSIGQGANTGELFF
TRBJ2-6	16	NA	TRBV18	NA	TGTGCCAGCTCACCCCGGCCAGGCTCTGGGGCCAACGTCCTGACTTTC	CASSPRPGSGANVLTF
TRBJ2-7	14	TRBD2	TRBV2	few	TGTGCCAGCAGTGTGTCCAGCGGGGGGGCCGAGCAGTACTTC	CASSVSSGGAEQYF
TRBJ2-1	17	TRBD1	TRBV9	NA	TGTGCCAGCAGCCCAGGGGGCAGCGGGCGCTCCTACAATGAGCAGTTCTTC	CASSPGGSGRSYNEQFF
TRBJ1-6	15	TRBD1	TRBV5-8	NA	TGTGCCAGCAGCGGGATTTACAGGGGGTCCTCACCCCTCCACTTT	CASSGIYRGSSPLHF
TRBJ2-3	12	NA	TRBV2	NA	TGTGCCACTTCGTCGGGCTTCGATACGCAGTATTTT	CATSSGFDTQYF
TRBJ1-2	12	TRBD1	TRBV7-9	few	TGTGCCAGCAGCCCAGGACAGGGTGGCTACACCTTC	CASSPGQGGYTF
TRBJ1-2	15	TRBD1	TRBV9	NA	TGTGCCAGCAGCGTAGGAAGGACAGGGAGGGGAGGCTACACCTTC	CASSVGRTGRGGYTF
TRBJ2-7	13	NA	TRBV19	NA	TGTGCCAGTAGTCCCGGGACTTACTACGAGCAGTACTTC	CASSPGTYYEQYF
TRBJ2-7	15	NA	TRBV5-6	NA	TGTGCCAGCACCCTCCAAGCGACAGAACCCTACGAGCAGTACTTC	CASTLQATEPYEQYF
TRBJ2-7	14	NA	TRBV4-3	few	TGCGCCAGCAGCCCCGCGGGCGCCGGCTACGAGCAGTACTTC	CASSPAGAGYEQYF